This T cell receptor (beta chain) stems from a study of T-cell memory formation after mild COVID-19. For the study at large: Largely, TCR clusters stayed within a single donor. Study-level findings and limits: Clones contracting across day 15 to 85 had a balanced CD4/CD8 profile; later expanding clones leaned CD4+. Clones that contracted clustered mainly in CM and EM if CD4+ and in EMRA if CD8+.

TCR alpha and TCR beta cDNA libraries carrying sample barcodes and UMIs were produced by 5'RACE using constant-segment primers. TCRdb re-called the 5' RACE reads with MiXCR, one entry per CDR3 protein. The top ten clones hold around a fifth of a sample with under 300,000 distinct CDR3 sequences, around 8% of them seen once. To note about this clonotype: What it binds is not known.

Trimming removed 6 bases from V and 1 base from J; junction bases left unmatched: 4. Germline V gene lookup returns CDR1 MNHNY and CDR2 SVGAGI (reference sequence). The CDR3 has 14 amino acids. The chain uses TRBV6-6 and TRBJ2-3; 7 bases fit TRBD1. Sequencing was done on a sample of PBMCs or a T cell subset sorted from them (not recorded which). This sequence originates from a man aged 18 to 35 who had mild COVID-19 (a few samples of this study predate the infection). Cell type and time point are not known. CDR3 nucleotides: TGTGCCAGCAGGTTAGACAGGGGCACAGATACGCAGTATTTT. Residues: CASRLDRGTDTQYF.